This is a list of T cell receptor beta chains from one sample in a study of shared clonotypes between healthy human individuals. Libraries were prepared by immunoSEQ multiplex PCR; TCRdb keeps only in-frame clonotypes and omits some of them. This sample yields about 1,900,000 clones, of which about 95% are seen a single time; under 1.5% belongs to the top ten. The sequenced sample consisted of naive CD8+ T cells sorted from blood. These receptors all come from a man aged 18-30 years in good health. Both conserved end residues are part of each CDR3. Clone size is given for some rows only: seen once, a few or many times, or a class if the clone is expanded.

>TRBV6-5|TRBJ1-4|.
CASSYEGIEKLFF
>TRBV28|TRBJ1-1|.
CASRSEPRQDTLQNTEAFF
>TRBV11-2|TRBJ2-1|.
CASSLVGGGANEQFF
>TRBV19|TRBJ1-2|few
CASSIDLDRPYGYTF
>TRBV6-1|TRBJ1-6|.
CASTVGPPLHF
>TRBV6-5|TRBJ1-2|once
CASSYSEGADGYTF
>TRBV11-2|TRBJ2-7|.
CASSIDSYEQYF
>TRBV2|TRBJ2-3|.
CASRTQGDTQYF
>TRBV6-5|TRBJ2-5|.
CASSYGQTETQYF
>TRBV28|TRBJ1-5|.
CASSSGQAGNQPQHF
>TRBV10-2|TRBJ2-7|.
CASSSGQSYEQYF
>TRBV15|TRBJ2-7|.
CATSNPGGGREQYF
>TRBV28|TRBJ2-7|.
CASGKWGPAYEQYF
>TRBV19|TRBJ2-7|.
CASSPGTSVTYEQYF
>TRBV21-1|TRBJ1-2|.
CASAKNRGDYGYTF
>TRBV27|TRBJ1-4|.
CASSTGQGNEKLFF
>TRBV30|TRBJ1-6|.
CAWTLGLLPLHF
>TRBV27|TRBJ1-1|.
CASSSLTGGTEAFF
>TRBV27|TRBJ2-7|.
CASSPPRGEQYF
>TRBV9|TRBJ1-3|.
CASSDRHDGNTIYF
>TRBV14|TRBJ2-3|.
CASSQPSGADTDTQYF
>TRBV9|TRBJ2-7|.
CASSLPMRGSSYEQYF
>TRBV11-2|TRBJ2-7|.
CASSLGAGYEQYF
>TRBV4-3|TRBJ2-3|.
CASSQGTLTSTDTQYF
>TRBV9|TRBJ2-2|.
CASSAGGEDTGELFF
>TRBV7-3|TRBJ2-3|.
CASSPGTSGGPTDTQYF
>TRBV10-2|TRBJ1-2|.
CASTDLPGPRNYGYTF
>TRBV7-9|TRBJ2-5|.
CASSPRTGQETQYF
>TRBV6-1|TRBJ1-4|.
CASKRQVPTNEKLFF
>TRBV30|TRBJ2-7|.
CAWSVPRGITYEQYF
>TRBV7-9|TRBJ2-1|.
CASSTTGRNEQFF